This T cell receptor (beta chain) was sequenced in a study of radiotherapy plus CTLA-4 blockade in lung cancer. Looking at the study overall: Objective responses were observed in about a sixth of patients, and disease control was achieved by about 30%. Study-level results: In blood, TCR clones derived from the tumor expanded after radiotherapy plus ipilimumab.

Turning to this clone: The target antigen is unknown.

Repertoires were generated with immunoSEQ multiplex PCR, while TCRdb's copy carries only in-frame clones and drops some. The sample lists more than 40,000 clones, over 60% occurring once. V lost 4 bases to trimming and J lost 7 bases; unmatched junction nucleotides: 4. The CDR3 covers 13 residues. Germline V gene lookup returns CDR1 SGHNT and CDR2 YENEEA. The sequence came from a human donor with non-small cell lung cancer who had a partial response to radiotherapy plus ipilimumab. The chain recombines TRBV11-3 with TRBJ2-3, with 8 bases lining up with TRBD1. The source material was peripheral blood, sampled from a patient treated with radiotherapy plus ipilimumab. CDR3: CASSSGQENTQYF. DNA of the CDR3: TGTGCCAGCAGCTCGGGACAGGAGAATACGCAGTATTTT.